This is a list of T cell receptor beta chains from one sample in a study of blood T cell repertoires in COVID-19. TCRdb's copy holds only in-frame clones and misses some; the assay was immunoSEQ multiplex PCR. The sample lists some 280,000 clones; 80% to 90% were seen once. Sequenced: peripheral blood. These receptor sequences come from a woman aged 30 to 39 with active or convalescent COVID-19. CDR3s include the opening cysteine and the closing phenylalanine or tryptophan. A D gene is named only where the DNA matches it firmly. The listing skips clone size in some rows; elsewhere it reads once, few, many or a size class.

clone size: NA
J gene: TRBJ2-3
V gene: TRBV28
D gene: NA
CDR3 protein: CASSPLISGNTDTQYF
CDR3 DNA: TGTGCCAGCAGCCCTTTGATTAGCGGTAACACAGATACGCAGTATTTT

clone size: NA
J gene: TRBJ2-1
V gene: TRBV29-1
D gene: TRBD2
CDR3 protein: CSVGSGLAGGIEQFF
CDR3 DNA: TGCAGCGTGGGTTCCGGACTAGCGGGGGGGATTGAGCAGTTCTTC

clone size: once
J gene: TRBJ1-2
V gene: TRBV4-3
D gene: TRBD1
CDR3 protein: CASSHLDRGGSLYGYTF
CDR3 DNA: TGCGCCAGCAGCCACTTGGACAGGGGAGGATCCCTCTATGGCTACACCTTC

clone size: NA
J gene: TRBJ2-7
V gene: TRBV10-3
D gene: NA
CDR3 protein: CATGHPTVREQYF
CDR3 DNA: TGTGCCACGGGACACCCGACAGTACGTGAGCAGTACTTC

clone size: NA
J gene: TRBJ2-1
V gene: TRBV2
D gene: NA
CDR3 protein: CASSRASGSSYNEQFF
CDR3 DNA: TGTGCCAGCAGCCGCGCCAGCGGAAGCTCCTACAATGAGCAGTTCTTC

clone size: NA
J gene: TRBJ2-7
V gene: TRBV6-2/TRBV6-3
D gene: TRBD2
CDR3 protein: CASSFETSSSYEQYF
CDR3 DNA: TGTGCCAGCAGTTTCGAGACTAGCAGTTCCTACGAGCAGTACTTC

clone size: NA
J gene: TRBJ1-2
V gene: TRBV6-4
D gene: TRBD1
CDR3 protein: CASSDSGQHGYTF
CDR3 DNA: TGTGCCAGCAGTGACTCGGGACAGCATGGCTACACCTTC

clone size: NA
J gene: TRBJ2-2
V gene: TRBV30
D gene: TRBD2
CDR3 protein: CAWINGATGLANTGELFF
CDR3 DNA: TGTGCCTGGATTAACGGGGCAACGGGACTAGCGAACACCGGGGAGCTGTTTTTT

clone size: NA
J gene: TRBJ1-2
V gene: TRBV6-4
D gene: NA
CDR3 protein: CASSEMDQGGGVYGYTF
CDR3 DNA: TGTGCCAGCAGTGAGATGGATCAGGGAGGTGGGGTCTATGGCTACACCTTC

clone size: few
J gene: TRBJ1-1
V gene: TRBV5-1
D gene: TRBD1
CDR3 protein: CASSSSRTGGRTEAFF
CDR3 DNA: TGCGCCAGCAGCTCCTCTCGGACAGGGGGCAGGACTGAAGCTTTCTTT

clone size: NA
J gene: TRBJ1-1
V gene: TRBV9
D gene: NA
CDR3 protein: CASSVGDTTEAFF
CDR3 DNA: TGTGCCAGCAGCGTGGGGGACACCACTGAAGCTTTCTTT

clone size: NA
J gene: TRBJ2-3
V gene: TRBV27
D gene: NA
CDR3 protein: CATDRGGTQYF
CDR3 DNA: TGTGCCACCGATAGGGGGGGCACGCAGTATTTT

clone size: NA
J gene: TRBJ2-7
V gene: TRBV19
D gene: NA
CDR3 protein: CASSRTVIYEQYF
CDR3 DNA: TGTGCCAGTAGTCGGACAGTAATCTACGAGCAGTACTTC

clone size: once
J gene: TRBJ1-6
V gene: TRBV19
D gene: NA
CDR3 protein: CASSMGGNNSPLHF
CDR3 DNA: TGTGCCAGTAGTATGGGAGGAAACAATTCACCCCTCCACTTT

clone size: once
J gene: TRBJ2-3
V gene: TRBV7-2
D gene: TRBD2
CDR3 protein: CASSLAASGGPMDTQYF
CDR3 DNA: TGTGCCAGCAGCTTAGCCGCTAGCGGGGGCCCCATGGATACGCAGTATTTT

clone size: NA
J gene: TRBJ1-4
V gene: TRBV5-5
D gene: TRBD1
CDR3 protein: CASSVGQGEEKLFF
CDR3 DNA: TGTGCCAGCAGCGTTGGACAGGGAGAGGAAAAACTGTTTTTT

clone size: NA
J gene: TRBJ2-3
V gene: TRBV7-9
D gene: TRBD1
CDR3 protein: CASSTGTVDTQYF
CDR3 DNA: TGTGCCAGCAGCACGGGGACAGTCGATACGCAGTATTTT

clone size: NA
J gene: TRBJ2-3
V gene: TRBV18
D gene: TRBD2
CDR3 protein: CASSPLSGGSTDTQYF
CDR3 DNA: TGTGCCAGCTCACCTCTCAGCGGGGGTAGCACAGATACGCAGTATTTT

clone size: NA
J gene: TRBJ1-1
V gene: TRBV7-6
D gene: NA
CDR3 protein: CASSRSPTMNTEAFF
CDR3 DNA: TGTGCCAGCAGCCGAAGCCCGACTATGAACACTGAAGCTTTCTTT

clone size: NA
J gene: TRBJ1-5
V gene: TRBV6-6
D gene: NA
CDR3 protein: CASSYSASFNQPQHF
CDR3 DNA: TGTGCCAGCAGTTACTCGGCCTCATTTAATCAGCCCCAGCATTTT

clone size: NA
J gene: TRBJ2-5
V gene: TRBV6-2/TRBV6-3
D gene: TRBD2
CDR3 protein: CASSYRRLAGGKAETQYF
CDR3 DNA: TGTGCCAGCAGTTACCGAAGACTAGCGGGGGGAAAGGCGGAGACCCAGTACTTC

clone size: NA
J gene: TRBJ1-5
V gene: TRBV28
D gene: NA
CDR3 protein: CASSPPLTQPPHF
CDR3 DNA: TGTGCCAGCAGTCCACCCTTGACACAGCCGCCGCATTTT

clone size: NA
J gene: TRBJ1-1
V gene: TRBV6-5
D gene: NA
CDR3 protein: CASSYARRVKNTEAFF
CDR3 DNA: TGTGCCAGCAGTTACGCCCGGAGGGTCAAGAACACTGAAGCTTTCTTT

clone size: NA
J gene: TRBJ1-1
V gene: TRBV28
D gene: NA
CDR3 protein: CASSFKAALLGGNTEAFF
CDR3 DNA: TGTGCCAGCAGTTTCAAGGCGGCGCTACTAGGGGGGAACACTGAAGCTTTCTTT

clone size: NA
J gene: TRBJ2-2
V gene: TRBV24-1
D gene: TRBD1
CDR3 protein: CATSDATGTGTGELFF
CDR3 DNA: TGTGCCACCAGTGATGCCACCGGGACAGGCACCGGGGAGCTGTTTTTT

clone size: NA
J gene: TRBJ2-3
V gene: TRBV10-1
D gene: NA
CDR3 protein: CASSEIATDTQYF
CDR3 DNA: TGCGCCAGCAGTGAAATCGCGACAGATACGCAGTATTTT

clone size: NA
J gene: TRBJ2-1
V gene: TRBV7-3
D gene: NA
CDR3 protein: CASRSGTSLSDEQFF
CDR3 DNA: TGTGCCAGCAGAAGTGGGACAAGTCTTTCCGATGAGCAGTTCTTC

clone size: NA
J gene: TRBJ1-4
V gene: TRBV23-1
D gene: TRBD1
CDR3 protein: CASSHPRGLLPEKLFF
CDR3 DNA: TGCGCCAGCAGTCATCCCAGGGGGCTCCTTCCCGAAAAACTGTTTTTT

clone size: NA
J gene: TRBJ1-4
V gene: TRBV7-6
D gene: TRBD1
CDR3 protein: CASSLGDRAFVEKLFF
CDR3 DNA: TGTGCCAGCAGCTTAGGGGACAGAGCTTTTGTTGAAAAACTGTTTTTT

clone size: NA
J gene: TRBJ1-2
V gene: TRBV6-5
D gene: NA
CDR3 protein: CASSYVGARSYGYTF
CDR3 DNA: TGTGCCAGCAGTTACGTGGGGGCAAGGAGCTATGGCTACACCTTC

clone size: few
J gene: TRBJ2-2
V gene: TRBV6-2/TRBV6-3
D gene: TRBD1
CDR3 protein: CASSRWTGRGGELFF
CDR3 DNA: TGTGCCAGCAGTCGCTGGACAGGGCGCGGCGGGGAGCTGTTTTTT

clone size: NA
J gene: TRBJ2-7
V gene: TRBV27
D gene: NA
CDR3 protein: CASTQGGEQYF
CDR3 DNA: TGTGCCAGCACTCAAGGGGGCGAGCAGTACTTC

clone size: NA
J gene: TRBJ1-2
V gene: TRBV25-1
D gene: NA
CDR3 protein: CASSDPGRGYTF
CDR3 DNA: TGTGCCAGCAGTGACCCAGGGCGCGGCTACACCTTC

clone size: NA
J gene: TRBJ1-1
V gene: TRBV18
D gene: NA
CDR3 protein: CASSPPGTNYKGAFF
CDR3 DNA: TGTGCCAGCTCACCTCCCGGGACAAACTATAAGGGAGCTTTCTTT

clone size: once
J gene: TRBJ2-7
V gene: TRBV28
D gene: NA
CDR3 protein: CASSLVERKGEQYF
CDR3 DNA: TGTGCCAGCAGTTTGGTGGAGCGGAAGGGTGAGCAGTACTTC

clone size: NA
J gene: TRBJ1-5
V gene: TRBV7-3
D gene: TRBD1
CDR3 protein: CASSLNRGPSRIYQPQHF
CDR3 DNA: TGTGCCAGCAGCTTAAACAGGGGACCTTCAAGGATTTATCAGCCCCAGCATTTT

clone size: NA
J gene: TRBJ2-2
V gene: TRBV27
D gene: TRBD2
CDR3 protein: CASRSGGANTGELFF
CDR3 DNA: TGTGCCAGCAGAAGCGGGGGGGCGAACACCGGGGAGCTGTTTTTT

clone size: NA
J gene: TRBJ1-2
V gene: TRBV5-1
D gene: NA
CDR3 protein: CASSLDGGGGYTF
CDR3 DNA: TGCGCCAGCAGCTTGGACGGGGGAGGAGGCTACACCTTC

clone size: NA
J gene: TRBJ1-2
V gene: TRBV2
D gene: TRBD1
CDR3 protein: CASNGQGYDGYTF
CDR3 DNA: TGTGCCAGCAACGGACAGGGCTATGATGGCTACACCTTC

clone size: NA
J gene: TRBJ2-7
V gene: TRBV27
D gene: NA
CDR3 protein: CASSLGQGTYEQYF
CDR3 DNA: TGTGCCAGCAGTTTAGGTCAGGGAACCTACGAGCAGTACTTC

clone size: once
J gene: TRBJ1-2
V gene: TRBV25-1
D gene: NA
CDR3 protein: CASSVGGGFGYTF
CDR3 DNA: TGTGCCAGCAGTGTCGGGGGGGGTTTTGGCTACACCTTC

clone size: NA
J gene: TRBJ1-5
V gene: TRBV19
D gene: TRBD1
CDR3 protein: CASSGRPGTGGNQPQHF
CDR3 DNA: TGTGCCAGTAGTGGACGCCCCGGGACAGGGGGTAATCAGCCCCAGCATTTT

clone size: NA
J gene: TRBJ1-1
V gene: TRBV19
D gene: TRBD1
CDR3 protein: CASSITGTGSEAFF
CDR3 DNA: TGTGCCAGTAGTATAACCGGGACAGGCTCTGAAGCTTTCTTT

clone size: NA
J gene: TRBJ2-7
V gene: TRBV30
D gene: TRBD1
CDR3 protein: CAWRVGQAKVGSYEQYF
CDR3 DNA: TGTGCCTGGAGGGTGGGACAGGCCAAGGTCGGGTCCTACGAGCAGTACTTC

clone size: NA
J gene: TRBJ2-3
V gene: TRBV30
D gene: NA
CDR3 protein: CAWSGLARYTQYF
CDR3 DNA: TGTGCCTGGAGTGGGTTAGCGAGATACACGCAGTATTTT

clone size: NA
J gene: TRBJ1-4
V gene: TRBV7-2
D gene: NA
CDR3 protein: CASSFQRFNEKLFF
CDR3 DNA: TGTGCCAGCAGCTTCCAACGGTTTAATGAAAAACTGTTTTTT

clone size: NA
J gene: TRBJ1-6
V gene: TRBV3-1/TRBV3-2
D gene: NA
CDR3 protein: CASSNSDSQSPLHF
CDR3 DNA: TGTGCCAGCAGCAATTCGGACAGCCAGTCACCCCTCCACTTT

clone size: NA
J gene: TRBJ2-3
V gene: TRBV7-2
D gene: TRBD2
CDR3 protein: CASSRGRGGLSDTQYF
CDR3 DNA: TGTGCCAGCAGCCGGGGCCGGGGGGGCCTCTCAGATACGCAGTATTTT

clone size: NA
J gene: TRBJ2-2
V gene: TRBV5-1
D gene: NA
CDR3 protein: CASSSTAWDTGELFF
CDR3 DNA: TGCGCCAGCAGCTCGACTGCTTGGGACACCGGGGAGCTGTTTTTT

clone size: NA
J gene: TRBJ1-2
V gene: TRBV6-1
D gene: TRBD1
CDR3 protein: CASSESGGRGNYGYTF
CDR3 DNA: TGTGCCAGCAGTGAATCAGGGGGCCGCGGGAACTATGGCTACACCTTC

clone size: once
J gene: TRBJ1-3
V gene: TRBV23-1
D gene: NA
CDR3 protein: CASSHRSSGNTIYF
CDR3 DNA: TGCGCCAGCAGTCATAGGAGCTCTGGAAACACCATATATTTT

clone size: few
J gene: TRBJ1-6
V gene: TRBV5-4
D gene: NA
CDR3 protein: CASSLQGGSPLHF
CDR3 DNA: TGTGCCAGCAGCTTGCAGGGAGGTTCACCCCTCCACTTT

clone size: NA
J gene: TRBJ2-1
V gene: TRBV7-8
D gene: NA
CDR3 protein: CASSLAGGPYEQFF
CDR3 DNA: TGTGCCAGCAGCTTAGCGGGGGGGCCTTATGAGCAGTTCTTC

clone size: NA
J gene: TRBJ1-2
V gene: TRBV19
D gene: TRBD1
CDR3 protein: CASSTGIDRAFYGYTF
CDR3 DNA: TGTGCCAGTAGTACGGGGATCGACAGGGCGTTCTATGGCTACACCTTC

clone size: NA
J gene: TRBJ1-2
V gene: TRBV6-2/TRBV6-3
D gene: NA
CDR3 protein: CASSYGSTGDYGYTF
CDR3 DNA: TGTGCCAGCAGTTACGGGTCCACGGGGGACTATGGCTACACCTTC

clone size: NA
J gene: TRBJ1-2
V gene: TRBV14
D gene: TRBD1
CDR3 protein: CASSQTGVHGYTF
CDR3 DNA: TGTGCCAGCAGCCAAACAGGGGTACATGGCTACACCTTC

clone size: NA
J gene: TRBJ2-3
V gene: TRBV5-5
D gene: TRBD2
CDR3 protein: CASRMVGGGTDTQYF
CDR3 DNA: TGTGCCAGCAGGATGGTGGGGGGGGGCACAGATACGCAGTATTTT

clone size: NA
J gene: TRBJ1-5
V gene: TRBV6-5
D gene: NA
CDR3 protein: CASSLDGRDPGPQHF
CDR3 DNA: TGTGCCAGCTCTTTGGATGGGCGGGACCCGGGGCCCCAGCATTTT

clone size: few
J gene: TRBJ1-6
V gene: TRBV14
D gene: NA
CDR3 protein: CASSQTLPGLPLHF
CDR3 DNA: TGTGCCAGCAGCCAGACTTTACCCGGGTTGCCCCTCCACTTT